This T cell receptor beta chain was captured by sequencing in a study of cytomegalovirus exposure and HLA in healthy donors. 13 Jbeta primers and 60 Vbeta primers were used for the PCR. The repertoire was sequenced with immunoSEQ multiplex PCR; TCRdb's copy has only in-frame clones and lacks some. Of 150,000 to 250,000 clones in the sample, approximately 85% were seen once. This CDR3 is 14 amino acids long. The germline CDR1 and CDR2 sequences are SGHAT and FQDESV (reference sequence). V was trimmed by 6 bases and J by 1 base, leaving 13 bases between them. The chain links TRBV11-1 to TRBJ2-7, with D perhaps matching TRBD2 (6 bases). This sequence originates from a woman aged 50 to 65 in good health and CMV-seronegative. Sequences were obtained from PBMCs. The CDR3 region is CASRKPGTSYEQYF. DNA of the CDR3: TGTGCCAGCAGGAAACCCGGGACTTCCTACGAGCAGTACTTC.